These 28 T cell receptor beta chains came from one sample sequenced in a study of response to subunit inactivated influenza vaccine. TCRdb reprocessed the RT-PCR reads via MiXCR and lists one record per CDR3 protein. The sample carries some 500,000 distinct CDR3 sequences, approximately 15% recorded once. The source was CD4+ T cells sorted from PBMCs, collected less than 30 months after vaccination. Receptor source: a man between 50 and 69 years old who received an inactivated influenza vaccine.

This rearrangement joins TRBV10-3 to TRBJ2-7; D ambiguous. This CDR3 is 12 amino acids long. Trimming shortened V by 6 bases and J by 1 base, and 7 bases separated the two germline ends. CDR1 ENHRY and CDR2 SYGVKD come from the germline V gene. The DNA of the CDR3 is TGTGCCATCAGGGACCCTTCCTACGAGCAGTACTTC. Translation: CAIRDPSYEQYF.

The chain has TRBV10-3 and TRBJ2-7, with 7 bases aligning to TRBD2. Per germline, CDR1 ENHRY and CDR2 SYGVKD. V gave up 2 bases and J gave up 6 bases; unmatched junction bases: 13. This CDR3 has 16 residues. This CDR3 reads CAISEPQLAAGVEQYF. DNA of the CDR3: TGTGCCATCAGTGAGCCCCAACTAGCTGCGGGGGTCGAGCAGTACTTC.

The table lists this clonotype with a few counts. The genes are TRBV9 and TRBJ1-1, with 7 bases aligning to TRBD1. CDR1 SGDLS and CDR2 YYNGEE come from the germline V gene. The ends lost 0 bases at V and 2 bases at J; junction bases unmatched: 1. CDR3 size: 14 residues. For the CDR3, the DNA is TGTGCCAGCAGCGTAGGGACAGGCAACACTGAAGCTTTCTTT. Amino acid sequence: CASSVGTGNTEAFF.

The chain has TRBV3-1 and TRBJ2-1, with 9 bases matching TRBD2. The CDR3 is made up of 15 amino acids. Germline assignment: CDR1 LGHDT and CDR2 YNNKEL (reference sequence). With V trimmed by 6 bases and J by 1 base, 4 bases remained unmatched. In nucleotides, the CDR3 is TGTGCCAGCAGACACAGCGGGGGGTCCTACAATGAGCAGTTCTTC. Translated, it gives CASRHSGGSYNEQFF.

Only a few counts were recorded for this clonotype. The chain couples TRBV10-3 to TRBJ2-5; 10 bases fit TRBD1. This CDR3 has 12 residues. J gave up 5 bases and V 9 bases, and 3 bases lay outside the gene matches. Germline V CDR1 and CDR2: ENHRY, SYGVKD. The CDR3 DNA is TGTGCCATACGGGACAGGGGTGAGACCCAGTACTTC. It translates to CAIRDRGETQYF.

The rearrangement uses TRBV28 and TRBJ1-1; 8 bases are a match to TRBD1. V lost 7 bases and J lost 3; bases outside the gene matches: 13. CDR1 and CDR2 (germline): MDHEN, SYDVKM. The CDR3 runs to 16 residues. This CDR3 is CASIMSQGAGDTEAFF. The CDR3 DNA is TGTGCCAGCATCATGAGCCAGGGGGCGGGAGACACTGAAGCTTTCTTT. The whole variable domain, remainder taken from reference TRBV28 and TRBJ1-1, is DVKVTQSSRYLVKRTGEKVFLECVQDMDHENMFWYRQDPGLGLRLIYFSYDVKMKEKGDIPEGYSVSREKKERFSLILESASTNQTSMYLCASIMSQGAGDTEAFFGQGTRLTVV.

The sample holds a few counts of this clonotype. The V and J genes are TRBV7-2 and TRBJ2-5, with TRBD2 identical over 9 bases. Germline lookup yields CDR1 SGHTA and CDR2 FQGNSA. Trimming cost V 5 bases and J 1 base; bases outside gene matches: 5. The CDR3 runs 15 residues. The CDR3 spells CASSRSSGIQETQYF. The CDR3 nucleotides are TGTGCCAGCAGCCGCTCTAGCGGGATCCAAGAGACCCAGTACTTC.

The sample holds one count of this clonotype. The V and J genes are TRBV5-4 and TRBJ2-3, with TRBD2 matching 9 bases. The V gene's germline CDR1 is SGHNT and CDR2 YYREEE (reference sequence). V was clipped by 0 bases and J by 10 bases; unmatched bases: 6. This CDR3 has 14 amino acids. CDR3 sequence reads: CASSLVPSGIAQYF. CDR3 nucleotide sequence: TGTGCCAGCAGCTTGGTGCCTAGCGGGATTGCGCAGTATTTT. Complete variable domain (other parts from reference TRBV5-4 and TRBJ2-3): ETGVTQSPTHLIKTRGQQVTLRCSSQSGHNTVSWYQQALGQGPQFIFQYYREEENGRGNFPPRFSGLQFPNYSSELNVNALELDDSALYLCASSLVPSGIAQYFGPGTRLTVL.

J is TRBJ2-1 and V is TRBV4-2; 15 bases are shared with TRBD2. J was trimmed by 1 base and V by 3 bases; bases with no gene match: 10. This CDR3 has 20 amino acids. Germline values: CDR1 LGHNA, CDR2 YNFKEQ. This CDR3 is CASSQAIGTSGGKSYNEQFF. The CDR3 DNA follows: TGTGCCAGCAGCCAGGCTATCGGGACTAGCGGGGGGAAATCCTACAATGAGCAGTTCTTC.

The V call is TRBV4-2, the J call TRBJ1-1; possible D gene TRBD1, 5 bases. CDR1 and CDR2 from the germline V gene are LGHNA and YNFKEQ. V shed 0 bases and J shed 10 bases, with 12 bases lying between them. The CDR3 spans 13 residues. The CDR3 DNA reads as TGTGCCAGCAGCCAAGATTTATTGGGGGGAGCTTTCTTT. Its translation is CASSQDLLGGAFF.

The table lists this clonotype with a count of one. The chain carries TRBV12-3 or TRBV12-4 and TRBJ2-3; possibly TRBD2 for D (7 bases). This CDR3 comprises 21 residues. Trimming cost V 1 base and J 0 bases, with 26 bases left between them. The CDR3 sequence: CASSLGGLLRGPRWSTDTQYF. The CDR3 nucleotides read TGTGCCAGCAGTTTAGGAGGTTTATTGCGGGGGCCCCGGTGGAGCACAGATACGCAGTATTTT.

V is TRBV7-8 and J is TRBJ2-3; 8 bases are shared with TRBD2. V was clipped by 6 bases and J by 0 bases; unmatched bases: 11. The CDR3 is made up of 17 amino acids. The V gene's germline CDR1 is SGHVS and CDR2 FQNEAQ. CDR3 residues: CASRQGGGSGSTDTQYF. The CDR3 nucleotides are TGTGCCAGCAGGCAAGGCGGGGGGAGCGGGAGCACAGATACGCAGTATTTT.

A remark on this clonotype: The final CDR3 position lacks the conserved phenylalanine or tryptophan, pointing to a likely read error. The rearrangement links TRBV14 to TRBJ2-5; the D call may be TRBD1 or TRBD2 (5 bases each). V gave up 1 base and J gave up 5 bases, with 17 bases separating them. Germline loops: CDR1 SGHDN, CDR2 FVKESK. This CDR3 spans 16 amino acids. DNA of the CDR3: TGTGCCAGCAGCCAAGGGCTAAGGGACCGGAGCGAGACCCAGTACTTG. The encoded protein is CASSQGLRDRSETQYL.

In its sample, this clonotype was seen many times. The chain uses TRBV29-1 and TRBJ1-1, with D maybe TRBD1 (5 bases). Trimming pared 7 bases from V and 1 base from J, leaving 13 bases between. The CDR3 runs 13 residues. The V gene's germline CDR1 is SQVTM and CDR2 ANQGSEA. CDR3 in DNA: TGCAGCGGCAGGGAGTGGGGGAACACTGAAGCTTTCTTT. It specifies CSGREWGNTEAFF.

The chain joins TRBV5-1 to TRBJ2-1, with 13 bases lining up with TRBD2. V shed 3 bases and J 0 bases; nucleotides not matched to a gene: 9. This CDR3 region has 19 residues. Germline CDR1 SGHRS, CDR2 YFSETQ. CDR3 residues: CASSSGTSGIRSSYNEQFF. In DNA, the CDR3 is TGCGCCAGCAGCTCCGGGACTAGCGGGATTAGGAGCTCCTACAATGAGCAGTTCTTC. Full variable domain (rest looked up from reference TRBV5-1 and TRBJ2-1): KAGVTQTPRYLIKTRGQQVTLSCSPISGHRSVSWYQQTPGQGLQFLFEYFSETQRNKGNFPGRFSGRQFSNSRSEMNVSTLELGDSALYLCASSSGTSGIRSSYNEQFFGPGTRLTVL.

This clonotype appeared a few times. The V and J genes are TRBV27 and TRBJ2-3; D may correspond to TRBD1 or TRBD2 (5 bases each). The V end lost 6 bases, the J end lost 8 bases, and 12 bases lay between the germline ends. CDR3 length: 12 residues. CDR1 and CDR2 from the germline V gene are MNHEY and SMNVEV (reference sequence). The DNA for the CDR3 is TGTGCCAGCAGGGGACCCGGACCTACGCAGTATTTT. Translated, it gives CASRGPGPTQYF.

CDR3 region: CASSQEPSAGEWETQYF. In nucleotides, the CDR3 is TGCGCCAGCAGCCAAGAGCCGTCGGCAGGGGAGTGGGAGACCCAGTACTTC. This chain joins TRBV4-1 and TRBJ2-5; a weak D match, TRBD1 (6 bases). From germline, CDR1 is MGHRA and CDR2 YSYEKL. The V end was cut by 0 bases, the J end by 5 bases, with 19 bases between. The length of the CDR3 is 17 residues.

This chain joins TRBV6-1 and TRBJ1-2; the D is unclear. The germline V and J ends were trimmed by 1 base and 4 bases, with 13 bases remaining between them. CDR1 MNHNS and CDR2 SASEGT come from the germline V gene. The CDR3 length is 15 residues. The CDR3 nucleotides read TGTGCCAGCAGTGAAGTTTGGGGAAGCGGCTATGGCTACACCTTC. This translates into CASSEVWGSGYGYTF.

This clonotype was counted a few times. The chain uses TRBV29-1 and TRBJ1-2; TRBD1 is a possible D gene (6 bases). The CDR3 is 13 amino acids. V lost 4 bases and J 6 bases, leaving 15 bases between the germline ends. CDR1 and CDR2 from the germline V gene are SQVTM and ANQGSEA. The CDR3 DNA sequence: TGCAGCGTTGCCCCTAGGACAGAGCATGGCTACACCTTC. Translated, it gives CSVAPRTEHGYTF.

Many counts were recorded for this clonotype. The CDR3 nucleotides are TGCAGTGCTAGAGGACAGGCAGGCAATCAGCCCCAGCATTTT. It encodes CSARGQAGNQPQHF. This rearrangement joins TRBV20-1 to TRBJ1-5; tentative D call: TRBD1 (6 bases). This CDR3 is 14 amino acids long. Germline CDR1 reads DFQATT; CDR2 reads SNEGSKA (reference sequence). The V and J ends lost 1 base and 2 bases respectively, with 9 bases between them.

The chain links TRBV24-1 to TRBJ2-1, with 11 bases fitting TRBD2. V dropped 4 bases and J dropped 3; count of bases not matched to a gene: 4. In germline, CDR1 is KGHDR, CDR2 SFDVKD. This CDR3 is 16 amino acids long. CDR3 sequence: CATSDSGTSGYNEQFF. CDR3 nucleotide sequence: TGTGCCACCAGTGACTCCGGGACTAGCGGCTACAATGAGCAGTTCTTC.

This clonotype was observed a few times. The CDR3 DNA reads as TGCGCCAGCAGCTTAGGTCGGGCAGGGGATGACGAGCAGTACTTC. As protein: CASSLGRAGDDEQYF. The chain recombines TRBV5-1 with TRBJ2-7, with a possible D match to TRBD1 (6 bases). The germline V and J ends were trimmed by 2 bases and 5 bases, with 17 bases remaining between them. Germline-derived CDR1 and CDR2 are SGHRS and YFSETQ. This CDR3 spans 15 amino acids. Full variable domain (missing parts from reference TRBV5-1 and TRBJ2-7): KAGVTQTPRYLIKTRGQQVTLSCSPISGHRSVSWYQQTPGQGLQFLFEYFSETQRNKGNFPGRFSGRQFSNSRSEMNVSTLELGDSALYLCASSLGRAGDDEQYFGPGTRLTVT.

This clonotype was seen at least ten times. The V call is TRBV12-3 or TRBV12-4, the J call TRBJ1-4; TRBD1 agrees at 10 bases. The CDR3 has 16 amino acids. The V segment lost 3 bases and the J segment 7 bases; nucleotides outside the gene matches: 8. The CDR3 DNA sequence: TGTGCCAGCAGTTTTGGGACAGGGGTTAGTGGTGAAAAACTGTTTTTT. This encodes CASSFGTGVSGEKLFF.

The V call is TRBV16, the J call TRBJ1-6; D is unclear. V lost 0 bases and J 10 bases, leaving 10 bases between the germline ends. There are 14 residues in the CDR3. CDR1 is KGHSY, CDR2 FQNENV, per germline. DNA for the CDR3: TGTGCCAGCAGCCAATCGAACGGTCGATCACCCCTCCACTTT. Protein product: CASSQSNGRSPLHF.

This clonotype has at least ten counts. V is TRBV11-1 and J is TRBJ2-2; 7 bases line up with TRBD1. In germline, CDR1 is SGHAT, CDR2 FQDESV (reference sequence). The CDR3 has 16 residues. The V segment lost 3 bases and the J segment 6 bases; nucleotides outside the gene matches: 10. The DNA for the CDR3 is TGTGCCAGCAGCTTCGGACCGACAGGGTCCCCCGGGGAGCTGTTTTTT. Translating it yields CASSFGPTGSPGELFF.

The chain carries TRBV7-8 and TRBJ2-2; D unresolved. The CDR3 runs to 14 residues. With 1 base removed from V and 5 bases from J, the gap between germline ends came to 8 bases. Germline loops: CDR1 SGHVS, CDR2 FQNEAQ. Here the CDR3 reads CASSLGLWTGELFF. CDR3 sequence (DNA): TGTGCCAGCAGCTTAGGATTATGGACCGGGGAGCTGTTTTTT.

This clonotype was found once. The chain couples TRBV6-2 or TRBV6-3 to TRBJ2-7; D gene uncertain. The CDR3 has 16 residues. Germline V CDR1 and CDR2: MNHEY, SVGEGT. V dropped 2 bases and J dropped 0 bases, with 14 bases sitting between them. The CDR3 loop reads CASSYSVAVSSYEQYF. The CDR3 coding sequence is TGTGCCAGCAGTTACAGCGTGGCAGTGAGCTCCTACGAGCAGTACTTC.

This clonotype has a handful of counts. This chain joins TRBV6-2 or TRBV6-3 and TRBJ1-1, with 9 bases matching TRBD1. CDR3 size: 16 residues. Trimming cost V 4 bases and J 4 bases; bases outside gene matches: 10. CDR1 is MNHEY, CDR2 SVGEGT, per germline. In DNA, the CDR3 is TGTGCCAGCAGTTTATTAGGGACAGGGAAGGGCACTGAAGCTTTCTTT. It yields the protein CASSLLGTGKGTEAFF.